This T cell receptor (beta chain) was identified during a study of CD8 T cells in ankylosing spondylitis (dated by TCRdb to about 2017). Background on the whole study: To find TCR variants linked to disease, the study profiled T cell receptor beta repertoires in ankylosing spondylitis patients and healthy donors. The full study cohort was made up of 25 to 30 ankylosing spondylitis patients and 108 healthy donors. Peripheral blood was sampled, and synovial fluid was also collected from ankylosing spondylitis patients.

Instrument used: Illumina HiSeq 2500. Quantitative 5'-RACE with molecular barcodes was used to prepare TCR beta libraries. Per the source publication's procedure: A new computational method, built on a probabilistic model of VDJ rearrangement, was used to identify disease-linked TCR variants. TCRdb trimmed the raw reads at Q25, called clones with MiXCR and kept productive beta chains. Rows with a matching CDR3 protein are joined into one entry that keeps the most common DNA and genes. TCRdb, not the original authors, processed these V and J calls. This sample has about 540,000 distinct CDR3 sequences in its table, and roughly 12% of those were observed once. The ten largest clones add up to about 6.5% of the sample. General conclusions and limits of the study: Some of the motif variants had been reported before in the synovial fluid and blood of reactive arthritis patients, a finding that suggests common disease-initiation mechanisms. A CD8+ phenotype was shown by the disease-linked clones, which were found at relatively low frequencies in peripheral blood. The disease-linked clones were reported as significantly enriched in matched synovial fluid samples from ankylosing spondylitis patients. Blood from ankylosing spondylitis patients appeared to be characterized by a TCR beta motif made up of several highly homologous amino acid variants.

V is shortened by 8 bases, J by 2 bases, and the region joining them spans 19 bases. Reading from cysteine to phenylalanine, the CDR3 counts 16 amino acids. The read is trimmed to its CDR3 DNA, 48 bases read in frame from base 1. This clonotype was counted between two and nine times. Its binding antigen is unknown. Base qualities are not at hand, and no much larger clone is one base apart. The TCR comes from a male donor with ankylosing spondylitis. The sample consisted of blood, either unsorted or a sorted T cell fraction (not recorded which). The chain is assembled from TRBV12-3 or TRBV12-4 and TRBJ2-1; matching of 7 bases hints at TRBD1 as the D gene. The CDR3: CASLSGPGGTYNEQFF. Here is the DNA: TGTGCCAGCCTATCAGGGCCAGGGGGGACCTACAATGAGCAGTTCTTC.